This T cell receptor beta chain was retrieved from a study of blood T cell repertoires in COVID-19. Study background: Material from acute and convalescent COVID-19 was sourced from the United States, Italy and Spain.

This clone has just one count. Profiled with immunoSEQ multiplex PCR; TCRdb holds only in-frame clones, not every one. Of under 250,000 clones listed, about 86% are singletons. With 0 bases clipped from V and 0 bases from J, the junction kept 3 bases outside the gene matches. The CDR3 has 17 amino acids. CDR1 LNHNV and CDR2 YYDKDF come from the germline V gene (reference sequence). This receptor was identified in a woman aged 45-65 years with acute COVID-19. The chain combines TRBV15 with TRBJ1-3, with TRBD1 matching 9 bases. Sequenced input: PBMCs or T cells enriched from blood (not recorded which). CDR3 bases: TGTGCCACCAGCAGAGAACGGGACAGGGACTCTGGAAACACCATATATTTT. Translating gives CATSRERDRDSGNTIYF. Looking up the rest from reference TRBV15 and TRBJ1-3 gives the full variable domain: DAMVIQNPRYQVTQFGKPVTLSCSQTLNHNVMYWYQQKSSQAPKLLFHYYDKDFNNEADTPDNFQSRRPNTSFCFLDIRSPGLGDTAMYLCATSRERDRDSGNTIYFGEGSWLTVV.